Sequencing of this T cell receptor beta chain was carried out in a study of response to subunit inactivated influenza vaccine. TCRdb itself ran the RT-PCR reads through MiXCR, one entry per CDR3 protein. The table lists roughly 790,000 distinct CDR3 sequences, approximately 22% of them singletons. Losses at the gene ends were 6 bases for V and 10 bases for J; bases not matched to a gene: 11. This CDR3 region has 14 residues. This clonotype was detected many times. Its specificity is unknown. Study-wide points: Only a handful of new T cells, the authors suggested, are recruited with each seasonal influenza vaccination.

The chain is built from TRBV12-3 or TRBV12-4 and TRBJ2-1; TRBD1 matches 8 bases. This clonotype was obtained from a man aged 45 to 65 who received an inactivated influenza vaccine. Sequenced here: PBMCs from blood, sampled about 5 days after vaccination. The CDR3 nucleotides are TGTGCCAGCAGCCCAGGGGGCCGGGGCAGCGAGCAGTTCTTC. This encodes CASSPGGRGSEQFF.